Given below is one T cell receptor beta chain in context. The sample belongs to a study of control samples from healthy donors and cancer patients. Generated by immunoSEQ multiplex PCR, the TCRdb table keeps only in-frame clones and is missing some. The data show around 110,000 clones, around 90% seen once. After removal of 5 bases from V and 7 bases from J, the junction contained 7 bases not matched to a gene. This CDR3 is 15 amino acids long. Germline loops: CDR1 SGDLS, CDR2 YYNGEE. The chain is built from TRBV9 and TRBJ2-1, with TRBD2 matching 12 bases. Sequencing input: blood. The receptor's source is a woman between 65 and 79 years old in good health. The CDR3 is CASSATSGGLNEQFF. In DNA, the CDR3 is TGTGCCAGCAGTGCTACTAGCGGGGGGTTAAATGAGCAGTTCTTC.